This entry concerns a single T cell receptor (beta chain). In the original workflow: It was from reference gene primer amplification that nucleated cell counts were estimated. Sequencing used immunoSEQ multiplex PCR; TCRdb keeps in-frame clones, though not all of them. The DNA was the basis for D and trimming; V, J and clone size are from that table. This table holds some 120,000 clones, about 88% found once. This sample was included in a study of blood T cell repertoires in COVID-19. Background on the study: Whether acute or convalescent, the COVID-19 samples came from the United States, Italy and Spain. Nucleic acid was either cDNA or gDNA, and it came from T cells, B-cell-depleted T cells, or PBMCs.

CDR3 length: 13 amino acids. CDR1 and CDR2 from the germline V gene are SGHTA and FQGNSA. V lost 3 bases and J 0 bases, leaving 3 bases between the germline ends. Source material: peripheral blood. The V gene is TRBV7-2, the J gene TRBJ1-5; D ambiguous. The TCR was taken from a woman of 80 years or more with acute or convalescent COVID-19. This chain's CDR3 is CASSFYSNQPQHF. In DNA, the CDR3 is TGTGCCAGCAGCTTTTATAGCAATCAGCCCCAGCATTTT.